Listed here are 28 T cell receptor beta chains from one sample, sequenced in a study of T cell clones after liver transplantation. Sequenced by immunoSEQ multiplex PCR; TCRdb stores in-frame clones only, minus some. The repertoire holds 50,000 or so clones, with approximately 71% as singletons. Sample: CD4+ T cells from blood, taken 54 months after liver transplant. Receptor source: a human patient who received a liver transplant. The graft donor may have contributed some T cells.

The rearrangement links TRBV6-6 to TRBJ1-5, with D perhaps matching TRBD1 (6 bases). CDR1 and CDR2 from the germline V gene are MNHNY and SVGAGI (reference sequence). V was pared by 0 bases and J by 6 bases, with 15 bases between. This CDR3 spans 16 amino acids. The CDR3 coding sequence is TGTGCCAGCAGTTACTCGGTGGGGGGCGATGTTCAGCCCCAGCATTTT. Translating it yields CASSYSVGGDVQPQHF.

J is TRBJ2-7 and V is TRBV28; possibly TRBD2 for D (6 bases). Germline V gives CDR1 MDHEN, CDR2 SYDVKM. Trimming pared 1 base from V and 6 bases from J, leaving 25 bases between. The CDR3 is 18 residues long. CDR3: CASSLSVGLGTLSGEQYF. The CDR3 DNA reads as TGTGCCAGCAGTTTATCTGTAGGGTTGGGGACTTTGTCTGGCGAGCAGTACTTC.

J is TRBJ2-7 and V is TRBV7-8; no firm D call. Germline V gene sequence: CDR1 SGHVS, CDR2 FQNEAQ. V was pared by 1 base and J by 0 bases, with 10 bases between. The CDR3 covers 15 residues. In DNA, the CDR3 is TGTGCCAGCAGCTTAGGGGTCAGGATCTCCTACGAGCAGTACTTC. Residues: CASSLGVRISYEQYF.

The rearrangement uses TRBV7-3 and TRBJ1-1, with D perhaps TRBD1 (5 bases). V shed 0 bases and J shed 4 bases, with 9 bases lying between them. CDR3 size: 14 residues. Germline CDR1 reads SGHTA; CDR2 reads FQGTGA. Here the CDR3 DNA reads TGTGCCAGCAGCTTAACAGAGGGGATCACTGAAGCTTTCTTT. Translation gives CASSLTEGITEAFF.

This clone was counted between two and nine times. The chain joins TRBV27 to TRBJ2-7; TRBD2 aligns across 9 bases. The V and J ends lost 7 bases and 6 bases, in that order; junction bases with no gene match: 13. Per the germline V gene, CDR1 is MNHEY and CDR2 is SMNVEV (reference sequence). This CDR3 is built from 15 residues. CDR3 protein: CASTRQTSGGVEQYF. The CDR3 DNA reads as TGTGCCAGCACCCGACAGACTAGCGGTGGAGTCGAGCAGTACTTC.

The chain links TRBV27 to TRBJ2-7; TRBD1 matches 7 bases. Losses at the gene ends were 5 bases for V and 5 bases for J; bases not matched to a gene: 12. The CDR3 is made up of 15 amino acids. Germline values: CDR1 MNHEY, CDR2 SMNVEV (reference sequence). The CDR3 here is CASSPSRDRANEQYF. In nucleotides, the CDR3 is TGTGCCAGCAGTCCTTCGCGAGACAGGGCCAACGAGCAGTACTTC.

This clone was detected only a few times. The chain carries TRBV6-5 and TRBJ2-7, with 14 positions matching TRBD2. Germline V gene sequence: CDR1 MNHEY, CDR2 SVGAGI. This CDR3 region has 14 residues. V dropped 2 bases and J dropped 10; count of bases not matched to a gene: 4. The CDR3 DNA follows: TGTGCCAGCAGTTACGGACTAGCGGGGGGCCCCCAGTACTTC. Protein sequence: CASSYGLAGGPQYF.

V and J are TRBV5-5 and TRBJ2-2; D gene unclear. The V end lost 1 base, the J end lost 1 base, and 8 bases lay between the germline ends. The germline CDR1 and CDR2 sequences are SGHKS and YYEKEE (reference sequence). This CDR3 spans 15 amino acids. CDR3 sequence: CASSLSQENTGELFF. DNA of the CDR3: TGTGCCAGCAGCTTGAGTCAGGAGAACACCGGGGAGCTGTTTTTT.

V usage is TRBV5-8 and J usage is TRBJ2-7, with D possibly matching TRBD2 (5 bases). The germline V gene has CDR1 SGHTS and CDR2 YDEGEE. Trimming stripped 5 bases from V and 5 bases from J, with 20 bases between. CDR3 length: 15 residues. CDR3: CASRDGYGSGDEQYF. In DNA form, the CDR3 reads TGTGCCAGCAGGGACGGATATGGGAGTGGCGACGAGCAGTACTTC.

The genes are TRBV18 and TRBJ2-7; D unclear. V lost 0 bases, J lost 2 bases, and 8 bases lay in between. The germline gives CDR1 KGHSH, CDR2 LQKENI. CDR3 length equals 14 residues. The CDR3 DNA reads TGTGCCAGCTCACCACCGTCAGTAACCTACGAGCAGTACTTC. It yields the protein CASSPPSVTYEQYF.

The V gene is TRBV15, the J gene TRBJ1-3; 7 bases agree with TRBD1. The V segment lost 1 base and the J segment 3 bases; nucleotides outside the gene matches: 9. Germline V gene sequence: CDR1 LNHNV, CDR2 YYDKDF (reference sequence). The CDR3 has 17 residues. CDR3 in amino acids: CATSRGTRGLFGNTIYF. CDR3 bases: TGTGCCACCAGCAGAGGGACAAGGGGGCTTTTTGGAAACACCATATATTTT.

The rearrangement uses TRBV10-1 and TRBJ1-1; perhaps TRBD1 as D (6 bases). The CDR3 is made up of 14 amino acids. Looked up from germline, CDR1 is WNHNN and CDR2 is SYGVQD (reference sequence). The germline V and J ends were trimmed by 0 bases and 5 bases, with 10 bases remaining between them. The CDR3, as DNA: TGCGCCAGCAGTGAGTCAGGGGGGGCGACTGAAGCTTTCTTT. This encodes CASSESGGATEAFF.

V and J are TRBV7-8 and TRBJ1-1, with D possibly being TRBD1 (6 bases). Trimming stripped 7 bases from V and 8 bases from J, with 17 bases between. The CDR3 has 13 residues. CDR1 and CDR2 (germline): SGHVS, FQNEAQ. CDR3 bases: TGTGCCAGCACCCCTCTAACAGGGATCGAAGCTTTCTTT. This gives the protein CASTPLTGIEAFF.

V and J are TRBV11-2 and TRBJ1-2; TRBD1 matches at 8 bases. After removal of 6 bases from V and 5 bases from J, the junction contained 20 bases not matched to a gene. This CDR3 contains 18 residues. Per germline, CDR1 SGHAT and CDR2 FQNNGV. CDR3 protein: CASRPGRGRQGLRYGYTF. In DNA, the CDR3 is TGTGCCAGCAGGCCCGGGCGGGGCAGACAGGGGTTACGGTATGGCTACACCTTC.

This chain connects TRBV13 to TRBJ2-1; 12 nucleotides line up with TRBD2. V was clipped by 5 bases and J by 1 base; unmatched bases: 3. The germline V gene encodes CDR1 PRHDT and CDR2 FYEKMQ (reference sequence). This CDR3 is built from 16 residues. The CDR3 DNA follows: TGTGCCAGCAGCCCACTAGCGGGGGGTTCCTACAATGAGCAGTTCTTC. Amino acid sequence: CASSPLAGGSYNEQFF. Full variable domain (outside the CDR3, taken from reference TRBV13 and TRBJ2-1): AAGVIQSPRHLIKEKRETATLKCYPIPRHDTVYWYQQGPGQDPQFLISFYEKMQSDKGSIPDRFSAQQFSDYHSELNMSSLELGDSALYFCASSPLAGGSYNEQFFGPGTRLTVL.

The count of this clone is one. The chain combines TRBV19 with TRBJ2-5; maybe TRBD1 (6 bases). CDR3 size: 14 residues. Trimming shortened V by 3 bases and J by 5 bases, and 13 bases separated the two germline ends. Germline CDR1 reads LNHDA; CDR2 reads SQIVND (reference sequence). The CDR3 region is CASSISGDGETQYF. As DNA, the CDR3 is TGTGCCAGTAGTATCTCAGGGGACGGGGAGACCCAGTACTTC.

This clone was seen a single time. The chain couples TRBV6-6 to TRBJ1-6; D may be TRBD1 (5 bases). V shed 8 bases and J shed 7 bases, with 15 bases lying between them. The CDR3 is 14 amino acids. Germline V gene sequence: CDR1 MNHNY, CDR2 SVGAGI (reference sequence). CDR3 sequence (DNA): TGTGCCAGCTTCTCGGGACGGTTGAATTCACCCCTCCACTTT. This codes for CASFSGRLNSPLHF.

This clone appeared once. The chain is built from TRBV5-8 and TRBJ2-3; 8 nucleotides line up with TRBD1. There are 18 residues in the CDR3. Germline-derived CDR1 and CDR2 are SGHTS and YDEGEE. J was trimmed by 0 bases and V by 4 bases; bases with no gene match: 13. The CDR3 sequence: CASSPGTGLQLSTDTQYF. The CDR3 DNA is TGTGCCAGCAGCCCCGGGACAGGACTACAACTAAGCACAGATACGCAGTATTTT.

The V call is TRBV5-1, the J call TRBJ1-4, with TRBD1 identical over 7 bases. V shed 5 bases and J 8 bases; nucleotides not matched to a gene: 6. CDR1 and CDR2 (germline): SGHRS, YFSETQ. The CDR3 runs to 13 residues. The DNA of the CDR3 is TGCGCCAGCAGGGAGACAGGGAGGGAAAAACTGTTTTTT. Residues: CASRETGREKLFF.

The rearrangement uses TRBV19 and TRBJ2-3, with D tentatively TRBD1 or TRBD2 (5 bases each). CDR3 size: 13 residues. Germline V gives CDR1 LNHDA, CDR2 SQIVND (reference sequence). The V end lost 7 bases, the J end lost 3 bases, and 11 bases lay between the germline ends. The CDR3 bases are TGTGCCAGTAAGAGTTGGGGGACAGATACGCAGTATTTT. It is translated as CASKSWGTDTQYF.

This sequence joins TRBV10-3 and TRBJ1-3; D is perhaps TRBD1 (5 bases). From germline, CDR1 is ENHRY and CDR2 SYGVKD. The V end lost 6 bases, the J end lost 1 base, and 16 bases lay between the germline ends. CDR3 length equals 16 residues. The CDR3 region is CAISPTRDPSGNTIYF. CDR3 DNA sequence: TGTGCCATCAGCCCCACCAGGGACCCATCTGGAAACACCATATATTTT.

This chain uses TRBV6-1 with TRBJ1-2; 9 nucleotides line up with TRBD1. Germline trimming cut 4 bases from V and 5 bases from J; bases unmatched to any gene: 5. The CDR3 runs to 14 residues. The germline V gene encodes CDR1 MNHNS and CDR2 SASEGT. CDR3 coding DNA: TGTGCCAGCAGTGCACGGACAGGGGAATATGGCTACACCTTC. Protein: CASSARTGEYGYTF.

The chain links TRBV2 to TRBJ1-1, with D hard to call. V dropped 7 bases and J dropped 1 base, with 13 bases sitting between them. This CDR3 region has 14 residues. Germline loops: CDR1 SNHLY, CDR2 FYNNEI. The CDR3 DNA reads TGTGCCAGCAAGGACTGGGGATGGAACACTGAAGCTTTCTTT. It translates to CASKDWGWNTEAFF.

This clone was detected ten times or more. The rearrangement joins TRBV6-5 to TRBJ2-7, with 8 bases matching TRBD2. Germline lookup yields CDR1 MNHEY and CDR2 SVGAGI. The CDR3 sequence is 12 residues long. The J segment lost 12 bases and the V segment lost 0 bases, leaving 4 bases of the junction unmatched. CDR3 region: CASSYSRGGPYF. DNA for the CDR3: TGTGCCAGCAGTTACTCTCGGGGGGGCCCGTACTTC.

This clone was observed a handful of times. The chain uses TRBV5-1 and TRBJ2-3, with 8 bases lining up with TRBD2. J was trimmed by 3 bases and V by 3 bases; bases with no gene match: 6. The CDR3 spans 15 residues. Germline V gene lookup returns CDR1 SGHRS and CDR2 YFSETQ. The CDR3 spells CASSSAGGRTDTQYF. The CDR3 DNA reads as TGCGCCAGCAGCTCGGCGGGGGGACGGACAGATACGCAGTATTTT.

This chain connects TRBV7-2 to TRBJ2-4; 7 bases map to TRBD1. Unmatched junction bases numbered 6, after V lost 1 base and J lost 3 bases. This CDR3 has 16 residues. Germline loops: CDR1 SGHTA, CDR2 FQGNSA. The CDR3 DNA reads as TGTGCCAGCAGCTTAGAACTGACAGGGAGCAAAAACATTCAGTACTTC. This codes for CASSLELTGSKNIQYF.

The chain carries TRBV10-3 and TRBJ1-3, with 8 bases lining up with TRBD1. Germline-derived CDR1 and CDR2 are ENHRY and SYGVKD. This CDR3 is built from 20 residues. V shed 6 bases and J 3 bases; nucleotides not matched to a gene: 22. CDR3 bases: TGTGCCATCAGGTCCCAATTCACCGGGACAGGAAAACGCCTTGGAAACACCATATATTTT. Translation gives CAIRSQFTGTGKRLGNTIYF.

The genes are TRBV7-2 and TRBJ1-5; D is possibly TRBD1 (5 bases). There are 16 residues in the CDR3. V was shortened by 4 bases and J by 2 bases, with 15 bases between the two germline ends. CDR1 and CDR2 (germline): SGHTA, FQGNSA. The CDR3 loop reads CASSSRGGRGNQPQHF. DNA for the CDR3: TGTGCCAGCAGCTCTAGGGGAGGTAGGGGCAATCAGCCCCAGCATTTT. The whole variable domain, filled in from reference TRBV7-2 and TRBJ1-5, reads GAGVSQSPSNKVTEKGKDVELRCDPISGHTALYWYRQSLGQGLEFLIYFQGNSAPDKSGLPSDRFSAERTGGSVSTLTIQRTQQEDSAVYLCASSSRGGRGNQPQHFGDGTRLSIL.